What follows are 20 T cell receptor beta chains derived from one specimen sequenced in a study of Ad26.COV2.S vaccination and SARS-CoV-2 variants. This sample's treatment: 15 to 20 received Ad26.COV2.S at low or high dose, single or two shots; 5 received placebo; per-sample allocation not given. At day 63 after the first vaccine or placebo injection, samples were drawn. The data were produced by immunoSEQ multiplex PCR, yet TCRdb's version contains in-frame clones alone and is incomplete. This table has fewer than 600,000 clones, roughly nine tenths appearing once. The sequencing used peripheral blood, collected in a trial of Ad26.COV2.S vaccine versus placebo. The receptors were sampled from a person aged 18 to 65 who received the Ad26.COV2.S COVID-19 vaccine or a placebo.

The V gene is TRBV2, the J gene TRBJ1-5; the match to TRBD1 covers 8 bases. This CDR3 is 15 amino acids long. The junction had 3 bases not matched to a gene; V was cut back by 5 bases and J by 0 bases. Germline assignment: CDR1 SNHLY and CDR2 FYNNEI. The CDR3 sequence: CASSRGQASNQPQHF. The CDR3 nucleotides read TGTGCCAGCAGTAGGGGACAGGCTAGCAATCAGCCCCAGCATTTT.

The CDR3 protein is CATSDGNNSPLHF. DNA of the CDR3: TGTGCCACAAGCGACGGAAATAATTCACCCCTCCACTTT. J is TRBJ1-6 and V is TRBV11-1; no definite D call. Germline CDR1 SGHAT, CDR2 FQDESV (reference sequence). V dropped 10 bases and J dropped 5 bases, with 12 bases sitting between them. The CDR3 covers 13 residues.

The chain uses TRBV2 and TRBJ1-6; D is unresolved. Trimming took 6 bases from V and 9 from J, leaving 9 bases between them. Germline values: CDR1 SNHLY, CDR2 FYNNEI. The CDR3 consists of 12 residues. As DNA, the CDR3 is TGTGCCAGCAGCCCCCATACTTCACCCCTCCACTTT. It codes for CASSPHTSPLHF. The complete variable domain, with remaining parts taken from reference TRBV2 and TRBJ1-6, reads EPEVTQTPSHQVTQMGQEVILRCVPISNHLYFYWYRQILGQKVEFLVSFYNNEISEKSEIFDDQFSVERPDGSNFTLKIRSTKLEDSAMYFCASSPHTSPLHFGNGTRLTVT.

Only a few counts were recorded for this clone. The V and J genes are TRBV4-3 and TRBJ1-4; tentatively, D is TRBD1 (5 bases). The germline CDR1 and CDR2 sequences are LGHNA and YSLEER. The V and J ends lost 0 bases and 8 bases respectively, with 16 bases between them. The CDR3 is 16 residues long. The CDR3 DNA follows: TGCGCCAGCAGCCAAGATCTTAAGAGGGAGGGGGAAAAACTGTTTTTT. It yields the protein CASSQDLKREGEKLFF.

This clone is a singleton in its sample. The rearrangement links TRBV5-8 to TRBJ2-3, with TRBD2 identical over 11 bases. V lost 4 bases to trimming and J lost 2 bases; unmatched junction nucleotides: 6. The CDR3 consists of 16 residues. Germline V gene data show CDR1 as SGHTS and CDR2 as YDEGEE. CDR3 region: CASSLGTSGYTDTQYF. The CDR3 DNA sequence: TGTGCCAGCAGCCTAGGGACTAGCGGATACACAGATACGCAGTATTTT.

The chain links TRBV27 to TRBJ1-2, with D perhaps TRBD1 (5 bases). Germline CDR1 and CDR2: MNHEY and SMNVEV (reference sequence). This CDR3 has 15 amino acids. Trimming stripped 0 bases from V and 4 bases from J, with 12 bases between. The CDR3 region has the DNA TGTGCCAGCAGTTTATCGGGGCGGAAACCCTATGGCTACACCTTC. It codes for CASSLSGRKPYGYTF.

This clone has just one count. Here the CDR3 reads CASSLFWDRADRRPGTNEQYF. CDR3 DNA sequence: TGTGCCAGCAGTTTATTTTGGGACAGGGCCGATAGACGTCCGGGAACTAACGAGCAGTACTTC. V and J are TRBV27 and TRBJ2-7; TRBD1 matches 9 bases. Trimming at V came to 1 base and at J to 5 bases, leaving 24 bases not matched to a gene. The CDR3 runs to 21 residues. CDR1 and CDR2 from the germline V gene are MNHEY and SMNVEV (reference sequence).

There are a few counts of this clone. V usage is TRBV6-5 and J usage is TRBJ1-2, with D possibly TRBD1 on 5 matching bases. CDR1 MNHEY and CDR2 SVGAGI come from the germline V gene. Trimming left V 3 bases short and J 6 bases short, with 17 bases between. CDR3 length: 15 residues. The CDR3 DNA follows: TGTGCCAGCAGTTATAAGTTGGGGCAGCCGGATGGCTACACCTTC. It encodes CASSYKLGQPDGYTF.

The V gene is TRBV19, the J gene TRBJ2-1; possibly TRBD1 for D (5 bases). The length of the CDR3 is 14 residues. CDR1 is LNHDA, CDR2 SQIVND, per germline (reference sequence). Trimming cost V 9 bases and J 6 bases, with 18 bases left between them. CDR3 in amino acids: CASALLDRGNEQFF. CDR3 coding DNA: TGTGCCAGCGCCCTCCTAGATAGGGGCAATGAGCAGTTCTTC.

Written as DNA, the CDR3 is TGTGCCATCAGTAGGACAGAGAAAGAGACCCAGTACTTC. As protein: CAISRTEKETQYF. The V gene is TRBV10-3, the J gene TRBJ2-5; possibly TRBD1 for D (6 bases). The CDR3 is 13 residues long. Trimming left V 5 bases short and J 3 bases short, with 10 bases between. Germline V gives CDR1 ENHRY, CDR2 SYGVKD.

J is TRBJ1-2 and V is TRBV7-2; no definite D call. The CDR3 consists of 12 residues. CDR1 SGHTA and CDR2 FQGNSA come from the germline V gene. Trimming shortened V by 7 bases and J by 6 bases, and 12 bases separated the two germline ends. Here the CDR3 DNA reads TGTGCCAGCACCCCGAGCTTAGATGGCTACACCTTC. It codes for CASTPSLDGYTF. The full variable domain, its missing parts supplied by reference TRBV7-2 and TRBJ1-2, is GAGVSQSPSNKVTEKGKDVELRCDPISGHTALYWYRQSLGQGLEFLIYFQGNSAPDKSGLPSDRFSAERTGGSVSTLTIQRTQQEDSAVYLCASTPSLDGYTFGSGTRLTVV.

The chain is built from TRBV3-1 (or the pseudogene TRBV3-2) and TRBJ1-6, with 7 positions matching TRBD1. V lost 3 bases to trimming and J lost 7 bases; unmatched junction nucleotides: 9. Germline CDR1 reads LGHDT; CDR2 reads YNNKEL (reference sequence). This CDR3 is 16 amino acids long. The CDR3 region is CASSHPGQHRNSPLHF. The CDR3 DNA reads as TGTGCCAGCAGCCACCCGGGACAGCATAGGAATTCACCCCTCCACTTT.

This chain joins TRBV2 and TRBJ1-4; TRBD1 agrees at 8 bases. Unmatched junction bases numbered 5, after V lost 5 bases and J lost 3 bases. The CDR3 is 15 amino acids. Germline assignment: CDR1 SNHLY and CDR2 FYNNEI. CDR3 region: CASSPPGQANEKLFF. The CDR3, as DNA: TGTGCCAGCAGTCCACCGGGACAGGCTAATGAAAAACTGTTTTTT.

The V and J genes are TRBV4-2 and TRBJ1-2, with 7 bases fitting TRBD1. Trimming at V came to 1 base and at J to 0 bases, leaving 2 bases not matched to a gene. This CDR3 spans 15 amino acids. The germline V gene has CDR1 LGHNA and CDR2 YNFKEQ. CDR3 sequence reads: CASSQGDRSNYGYTF. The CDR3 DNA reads TGTGCCAGCAGCCAAGGGGACAGATCTAACTATGGCTACACCTTC.

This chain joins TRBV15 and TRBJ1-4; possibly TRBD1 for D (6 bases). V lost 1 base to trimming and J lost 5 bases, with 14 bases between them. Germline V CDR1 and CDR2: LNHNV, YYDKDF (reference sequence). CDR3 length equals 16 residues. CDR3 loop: CATSRVSVGANEKLFF. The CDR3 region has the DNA TGTGCCACCAGCAGAGTTTCCGTGGGGGCCAATGAAAAACTGTTTTTT.

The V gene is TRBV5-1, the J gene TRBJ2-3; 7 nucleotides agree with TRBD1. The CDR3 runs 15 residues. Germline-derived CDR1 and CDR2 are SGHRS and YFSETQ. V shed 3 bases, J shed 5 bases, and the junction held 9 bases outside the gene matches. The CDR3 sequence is CASSWDTGEGDTQYF. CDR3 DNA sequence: TGCGCCAGCAGCTGGGATACAGGGGAAGGAGATACGCAGTATTTT.

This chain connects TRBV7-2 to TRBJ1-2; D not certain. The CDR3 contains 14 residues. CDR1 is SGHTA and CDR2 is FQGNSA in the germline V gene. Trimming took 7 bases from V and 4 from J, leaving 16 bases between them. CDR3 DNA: TGTGCCAGCAACCCTAAGGCAGACTTCTATGGCTACACCTTC. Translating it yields CASNPKADFYGYTF.

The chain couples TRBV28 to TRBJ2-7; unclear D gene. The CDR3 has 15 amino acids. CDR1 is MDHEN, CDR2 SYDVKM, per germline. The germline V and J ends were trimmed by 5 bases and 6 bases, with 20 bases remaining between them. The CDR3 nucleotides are TGTGCCAGCAGTCTAAGACACCCCATGGTGGGCGAGCAGTACTTC. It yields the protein CASSLRHPMVGEQYF. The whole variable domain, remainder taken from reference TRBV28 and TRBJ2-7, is DVKVTQSSRYLVKRTGEKVFLECVQDMDHENMFWYRQDPGLGLRLIYFSYDVKMKEKGDIPEGYSVSREKKERFSLILESASTNQTSMYLCASSLRHPMVGEQYFGPGTRLTVT.

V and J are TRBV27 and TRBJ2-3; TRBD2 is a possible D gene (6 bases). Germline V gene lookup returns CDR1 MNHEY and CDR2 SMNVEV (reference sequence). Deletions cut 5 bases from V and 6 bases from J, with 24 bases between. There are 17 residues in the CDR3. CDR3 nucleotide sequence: TGTGCCAGCAGTCTCTTAAAGGACTACCGCCGTGGGGATACGCAGTATTTT. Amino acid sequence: CASSLLKDYRRGDTQYF.

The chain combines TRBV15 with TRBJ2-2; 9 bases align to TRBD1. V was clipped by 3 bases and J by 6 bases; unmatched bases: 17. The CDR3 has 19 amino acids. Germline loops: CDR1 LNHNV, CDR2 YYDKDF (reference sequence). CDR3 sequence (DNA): TGTGCCACCAGCAGGGTGGATCGACCGGGACAGGGAAGGTCCGGGGAGCTGTTTTTT. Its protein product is CATSRVDRPGQGRSGELFF.